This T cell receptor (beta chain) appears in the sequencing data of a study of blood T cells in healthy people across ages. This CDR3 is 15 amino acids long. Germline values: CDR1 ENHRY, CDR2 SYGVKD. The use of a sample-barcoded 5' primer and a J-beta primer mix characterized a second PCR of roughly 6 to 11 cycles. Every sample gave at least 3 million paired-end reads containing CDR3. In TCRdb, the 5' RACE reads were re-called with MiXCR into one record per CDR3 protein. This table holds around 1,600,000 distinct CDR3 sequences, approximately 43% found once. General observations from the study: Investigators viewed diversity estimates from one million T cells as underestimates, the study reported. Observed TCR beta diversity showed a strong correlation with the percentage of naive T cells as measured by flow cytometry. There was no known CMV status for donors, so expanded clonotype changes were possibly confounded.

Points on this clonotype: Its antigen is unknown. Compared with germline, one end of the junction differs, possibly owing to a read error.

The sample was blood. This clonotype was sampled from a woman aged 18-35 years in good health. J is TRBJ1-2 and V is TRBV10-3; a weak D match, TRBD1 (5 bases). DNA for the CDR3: TGTGACATCCAGGAAGGCCAGGGTAAAAACTATGGCTACACCTTC. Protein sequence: CDIQEGQGKNYGYTF.